These T cell receptor beta chains were read from a single sample in a study of T-cell reconstitution after alpha-beta-depleted transplantation in children. MiXCR, applied by TCRdb to the PCR reads, yields one record per CDR3 protein. The sample records under 850,000 distinct CDR3 sequences, over 10% being singletons. The specimen was PBMCs, collected before TCRalphabeta/CD19-depleted stem cell transplant. Receptors were obtained from a girl aged 2 to 9 with congenital amegakaryocytic thrombocytopenia, due to receive a stem cell transplant. The CDR3 runs from the conserved cysteine through the conserved F or W. A D gene is named only where the DNA matches it firmly. The size of a clone is reported for some rows only, either as once, few or many, or as a class for expanded clones.

clone size	J gene	D gene	V gene	CDR3 DNA	CDR3 protein
NA	TRBJ2-7	NA	TRBV5-1	TGCGCCAGCAGCAGGTACCTAGGATCGGGATACGAGCAGTACTTC	CASSRYLGSGYEQYF
many	TRBJ2-1	TRBD2	TRBV4-1	TGCGCCAGCAGCCAGGGAGCGGGACGGAGCTCCTACAATGAGCAGTTCTTC	CASSQGAGRSSYNEQFF
once	TRBJ2-5	NA	TRBV6-1	TGTGCCAGCAGTGAAGCGAGAGTAGTAGGGATCCAAGAGACCCAGTACTTC	CASSEARVVGIQETQYF
few	TRBJ2-5	NA	TRBV20-1	TGCAGTGCTAGAGATTTCGAGACCCAGTACTTC	CSARDFETQYF
many	TRBJ2-1	TRBD2	TRBV9	TGTGCCAGCAGCGTCAGGACTAGCGGTAATTACAATGAGCAGTTCTTC	CASSVRTSGNYNEQFF
many	TRBJ2-1	NA	TRBV5-1	TGCGCCAGCCGTCAGGGGACGAACAATGAGCAGTTCTTC	CASRQGTNNEQFF
many	TRBJ2-7	NA	TRBV20-1	TGCAGTGCTAGAGATGCGGGTTACGAGCAGTACTTC	CSARDAGYEQYF
many	TRBJ2-5	NA	TRBV12-3/TRBV12-4	TGTGCCAGCAGTTCCCACAGTGAGGAGACCCAGTACTTC	CASSSHSEETQYF
many	TRBJ1-1	TRBD1	TRBV5-1	TGCGCCAGCAGCGTTCGACAGGGGGCAGGAACTGAAGCTTTCTTT	CASSVRQGAGTEAFF
many	TRBJ2-1	NA	TRBV5-1	TGCGCCAGCAGCTCACGGGACACCTCCTACAATGAGCAGTTCTTC	CASSSRDTSYNEQFF
NA	TRBJ2-7	NA	TRBV12-3/TRBV12-4	TGTGCCAGCAGTTTATCAACGATTGGGTACGAGCAGTACTTC	CASSLSTIGYEQYF
many	TRBJ2-3	NA	TRBV25-1	TGTGCCAGCGGACGGACAGATACGCAGTATTTT	CASGRTDTQYF
NA	TRBJ2-1	TRBD2	TRBV7-9	TGTGCCAGCAACAATCCGGGACTAGCGGGAGATTGGGATGAGCAGTTCTTC	CASNNPGLAGDWDEQFF
NA	TRBJ2-1	TRBD2	TRBV3-1	TGTGCCAGCAACCGGGGGGGGGGTGAGCAGTTCTTC	CASNRGGGEQFF
NA	TRBJ2-1	NA	TRBV20-1	TGCAGTGCTAGATCAAGAGTTGAGCAGTTCTTC	CSARSRVEQFF
few	TRBJ1-2	NA	TRBV2	TGTGCCAGCAGCGGCGACAGTAACTATGGCTACACCTTC	CASSGDSNYGYTF
many	TRBJ2-4	NA	TRBV29-1	TGCAGCGTTGAAGAGGGGGGAGTCCAGTACTTC	CSVEEGGVQYF
NA	TRBJ2-7	TRBD2	TRBV5-1	TGCGCCAGCAGCCTCGCCGGGACTAGCGGCCTCTACGAGCAGTACTTC	CASSLAGTSGLYEQYF
NA	TRBJ2-5	NA	TRBV5-1	TGCGCCAGCACAAAAAACAGGGAATGGGAGACCCAGTACTTC	CASTKNREWETQYF
many	TRBJ2-1	NA	TRBV12-3/TRBV12-4	TGTGCCAGCAGTTTATGGGACAATGAGCAGTTCTTC	CASSLWDNEQFF
few	TRBJ2-5	NA	TRBV18	TGTGCCAGCTCACAGGGGACCTTCCAAGAGACCCAGTACTTC	CASSQGTFQETQYF
few	TRBJ2-5	NA	TRBV6-2/TRBV6-3	TGTGCCAGCAGTTACCGTCCACCACCCCAAGAGACCCAGTACTTC	CASSYRPPPQETQYF
NA	TRBJ2-3	TRBD1	TRBV7-8	TGTGCCAGCAGCCGCCGGCGCGACAGGGGGGCTACAGATACGCAGTATTTT	CASSRRRDRGATDTQYF
many	TRBJ2-1	NA	TRBV28	TGTGCCAGCTTCCAGGGGGGTAATGAGCAGTTCTTC	CASFQGGNEQFF
NA	TRBJ2-7	NA	TRBV3-1	TGTGCCAGCAGCCCGGGAGCAGCCGAGGTCAGGTACTTC	CASSPGAAEVRYF
many	TRBJ2-5	NA	TRBV24-1	TGTGCCACCAGTGATTTACACCAAGAGACCCAGTACTTC	CATSDLHQETQYF